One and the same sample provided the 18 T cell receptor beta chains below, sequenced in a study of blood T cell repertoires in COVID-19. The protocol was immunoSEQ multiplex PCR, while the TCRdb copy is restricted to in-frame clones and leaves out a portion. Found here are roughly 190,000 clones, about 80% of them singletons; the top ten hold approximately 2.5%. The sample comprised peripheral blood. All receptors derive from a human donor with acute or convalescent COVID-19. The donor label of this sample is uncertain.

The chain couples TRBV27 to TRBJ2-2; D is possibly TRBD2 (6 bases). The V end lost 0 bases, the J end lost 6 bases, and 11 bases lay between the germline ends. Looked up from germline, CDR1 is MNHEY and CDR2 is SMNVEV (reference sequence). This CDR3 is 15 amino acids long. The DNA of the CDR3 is TGTGCCAGCAGTTTATCGGGCGGGGCCCCCGGGGAGCTGTTTTTT. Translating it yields CASSLSGGAPGELFF.

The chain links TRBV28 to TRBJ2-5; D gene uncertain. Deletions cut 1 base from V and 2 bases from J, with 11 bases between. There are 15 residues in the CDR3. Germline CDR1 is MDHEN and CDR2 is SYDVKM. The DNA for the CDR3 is TGTGCCAGCAGTTTATTAGTGGCGGCACAAGAGACCCAGTACTTC. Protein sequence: CASSLLVAAQETQYF. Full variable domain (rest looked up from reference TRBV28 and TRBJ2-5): DVKVTQSSRYLVKRTGEKVFLECVQDMDHENMFWYRQDPGLGLRLIYFSYDVKMKEKGDIPEGYSVSREKKERFSLILESASTNQTSMYLCASSLLVAAQETQYFGPGTRLLVL.

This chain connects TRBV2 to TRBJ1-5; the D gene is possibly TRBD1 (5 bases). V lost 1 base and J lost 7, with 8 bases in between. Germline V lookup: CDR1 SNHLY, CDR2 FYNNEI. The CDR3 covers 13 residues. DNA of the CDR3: TGTGCCAGCAGTGAAGATAGGGGCCAGCCCCAGCATTTT. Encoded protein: CASSEDRGQPQHF.

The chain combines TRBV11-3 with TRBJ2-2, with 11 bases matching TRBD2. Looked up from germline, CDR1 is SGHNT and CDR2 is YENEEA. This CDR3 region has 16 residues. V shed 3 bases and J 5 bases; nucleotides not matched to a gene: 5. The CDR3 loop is CASSFGGLAETGELFF. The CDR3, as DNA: TGTGCCAGCAGCTTCGGGGGACTAGCGGAAACCGGGGAGCTGTTTTTT. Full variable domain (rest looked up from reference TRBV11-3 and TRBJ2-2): EAGVVQSPRYKIIEKKQPVAFWCNPISGHNTLYWYLQNLGQGPELLIRYENEEAVDDSQLPKDRFSAERLKGVDSTLKIQPAELGDSAVYLCASSFGGLAETGELFFGEGSRLTVL.

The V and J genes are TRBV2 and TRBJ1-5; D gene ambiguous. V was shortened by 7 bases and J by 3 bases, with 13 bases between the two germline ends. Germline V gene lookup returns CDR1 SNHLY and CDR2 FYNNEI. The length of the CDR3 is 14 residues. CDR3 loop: CASTGGLVNQPQHF. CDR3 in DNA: TGTGCCAGCACCGGAGGTCTCGTCAATCAGCCCCAGCATTTT.

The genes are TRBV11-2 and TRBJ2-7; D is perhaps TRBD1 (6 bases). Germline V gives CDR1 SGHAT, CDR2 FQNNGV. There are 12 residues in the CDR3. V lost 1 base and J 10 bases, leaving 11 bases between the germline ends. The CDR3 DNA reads TGTGCCAGCAGCTTAGCTGGACAGAAACAGTACTTC. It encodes CASSLAGQKQYF.

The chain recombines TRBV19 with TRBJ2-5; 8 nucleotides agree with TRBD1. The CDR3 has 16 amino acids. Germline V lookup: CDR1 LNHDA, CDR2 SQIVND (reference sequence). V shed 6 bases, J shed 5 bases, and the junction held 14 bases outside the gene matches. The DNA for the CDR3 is TGTGCCAGTAGAAGAGGGAATCGACGGGACAGGGAGACCCAGTACTTC. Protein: CASRRGNRRDRETQYF.

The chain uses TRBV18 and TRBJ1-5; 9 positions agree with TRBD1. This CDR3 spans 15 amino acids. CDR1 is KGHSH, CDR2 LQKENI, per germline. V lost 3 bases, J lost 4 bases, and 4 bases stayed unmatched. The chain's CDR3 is CASSPPGTGNQPQHF. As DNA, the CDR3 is TGTGCCAGCTCACCCCCTGGGACAGGGAATCAGCCCCAGCATTTT.

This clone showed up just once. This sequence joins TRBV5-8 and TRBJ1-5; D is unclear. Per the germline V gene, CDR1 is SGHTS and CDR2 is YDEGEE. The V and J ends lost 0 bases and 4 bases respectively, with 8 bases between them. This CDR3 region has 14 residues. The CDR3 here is CASSLETGNQPQHF. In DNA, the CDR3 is TGTGCCAGCAGCTTGGAAACGGGAAATCAGCCCCAGCATTTT.

The CDR3 DNA is TGTGCCAGCAGCGCCACCCCAGGGAACACTGAAGCTTTCTTT. Residues: CASSATPGNTEAFF. This sequence joins TRBV9 and TRBJ1-1; D is unclear. CDR3 length equals 14 residues. CDR1 and CDR2 (germline): SGDLS, YYNGEE. V gave up 3 bases and J gave up 1 base, with 10 bases separating them.

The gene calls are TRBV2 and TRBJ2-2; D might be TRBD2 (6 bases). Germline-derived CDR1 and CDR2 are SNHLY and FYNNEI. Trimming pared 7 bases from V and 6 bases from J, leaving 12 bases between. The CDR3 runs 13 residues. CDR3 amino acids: CASKLGGPGELFF. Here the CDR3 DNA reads TGTGCCAGCAAACTAGGAGGGCCCGGGGAGCTGTTTTTT.

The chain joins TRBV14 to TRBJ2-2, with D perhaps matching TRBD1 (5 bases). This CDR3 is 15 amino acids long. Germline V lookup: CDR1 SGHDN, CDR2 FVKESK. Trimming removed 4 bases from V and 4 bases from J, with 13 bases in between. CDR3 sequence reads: CASSPYGRATGELFF. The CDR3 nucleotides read TGTGCCAGCAGCCCGTACGGCAGGGCCACCGGGGAGCTGTTTTTT.

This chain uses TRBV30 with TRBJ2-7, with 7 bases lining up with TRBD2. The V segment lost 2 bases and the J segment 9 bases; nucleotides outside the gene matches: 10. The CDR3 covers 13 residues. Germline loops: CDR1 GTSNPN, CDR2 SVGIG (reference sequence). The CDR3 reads CAWSSGNTPWQYF. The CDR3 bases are TGTGCCTGGAGTAGCGGGAACACTCCATGGCAGTACTTC. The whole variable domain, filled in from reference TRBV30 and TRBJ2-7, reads SQTIHQWPATLVQPVGSPLSLECTVEGTSNPNLYWYRQAAGRGLQLLFYSVGIGQISSEVPQNLSASRPQDRQFILSSKKLLLSDSGFYLCAWSSGNTPWQYFGPGTRLTVT.

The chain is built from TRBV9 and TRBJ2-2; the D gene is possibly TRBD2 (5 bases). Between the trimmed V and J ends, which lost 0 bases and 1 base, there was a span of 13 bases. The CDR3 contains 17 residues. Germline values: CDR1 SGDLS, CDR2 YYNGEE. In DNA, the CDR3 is TGTGCCAGCAGCGTAGTCAGAGGGTTGGTGAACACCGGGGAGCTGTTTTTT. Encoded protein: CASSVVRGLVNTGELFF.

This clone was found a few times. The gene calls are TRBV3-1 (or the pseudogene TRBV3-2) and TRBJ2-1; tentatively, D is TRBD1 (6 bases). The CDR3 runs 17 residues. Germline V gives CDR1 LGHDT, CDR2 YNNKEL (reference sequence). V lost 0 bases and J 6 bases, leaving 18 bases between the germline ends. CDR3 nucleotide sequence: TGTGCCAGCAGCCAAGATTCTTTCAGGGGTGTTAGCAATGAGCAGTTCTTC. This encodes CASSQDSFRGVSNEQFF.

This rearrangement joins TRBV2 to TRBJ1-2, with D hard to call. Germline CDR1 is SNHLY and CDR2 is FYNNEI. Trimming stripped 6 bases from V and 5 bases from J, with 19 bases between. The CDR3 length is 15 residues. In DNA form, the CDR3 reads TGTGCCAGCAGACAAGACGGAGGCAAGTGGTATGGCTACACCTTC. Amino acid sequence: CASRQDGGKWYGYTF.

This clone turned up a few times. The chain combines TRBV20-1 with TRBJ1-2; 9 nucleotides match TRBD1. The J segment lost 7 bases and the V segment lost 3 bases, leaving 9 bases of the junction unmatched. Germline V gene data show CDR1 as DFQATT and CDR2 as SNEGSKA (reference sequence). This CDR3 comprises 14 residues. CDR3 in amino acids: CSASPGTGRSGYTF. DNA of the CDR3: TGCAGTGCTAGTCCCGGGACAGGGAGGTCTGGCTACACCTTC.

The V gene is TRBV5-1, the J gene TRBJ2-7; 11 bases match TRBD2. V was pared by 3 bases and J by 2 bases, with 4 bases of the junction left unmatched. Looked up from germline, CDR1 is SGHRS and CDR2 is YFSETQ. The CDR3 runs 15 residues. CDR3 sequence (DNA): TGCGCCAGCAGCTCATTAGCGGGAGGGCCCTACGAGCAGTACTTC. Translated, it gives CASSSLAGGPYEQYF. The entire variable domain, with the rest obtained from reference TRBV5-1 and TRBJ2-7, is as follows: KAGVTQTPRYLIKTRGQQVTLSCSPISGHRSVSWYQQTPGQGLQFLFEYFSETQRNKGNFPGRFSGRQFSNSRSEMNVSTLELGDSALYLCASSSLAGGPYEQYFGPGTRLTVT.